Below, 28 T cell receptor beta chains from the same sample are listed, as sequenced in a study of blood T cell repertoires in COVID-19. Assay used: immunoSEQ multiplex PCR; TCRdb lists only in-frame clones, some missing. The sample includes about 180,000 clones, 88% of them seen just once. The material sequenced was PBMCs or T cells enriched from blood (not recorded which). These receptors all come from a woman aged 18-29 years who had recovered from COVID-19.

This chain connects TRBV6-5 to TRBJ1-2; no reliable D call. Germline V gives CDR1 MNHEY, CDR2 SVGAGI. This CDR3 comprises 13 residues. V was cut by 2 bases and J by 2 bases, with 6 bases left in between. The CDR3 protein is CASSYAENYGYTF. In DNA, the CDR3 is TGTGCCAGCAGTTACGCAGAAAACTATGGCTACACCTTC.

V is TRBV10-2 and J is TRBJ1-5; no clear D. The germline V and J ends were trimmed by 3 bases and 13 bases, with 10 bases remaining between them. Germline assignment: CDR1 WSHSY and CDR2 SAAADI. CDR3 length equals 11 residues. CDR3 nucleotide sequence: TGCGCCAGCAGTGATTCGGTCTCGCAGCATTTT. Translated: CASSDSVSQHF.

The V gene is TRBV19, the J gene TRBJ2-1, with D perhaps matching TRBD2 (6 bases). The germline V gene has CDR1 LNHDA and CDR2 SQIVND (reference sequence). The V end lost 3 bases, the J end lost 5 bases, and 14 bases lay between the germline ends. The CDR3 runs 15 residues. The CDR3 spells CASSIAAGENNEQFF. The CDR3 DNA reads TGTGCCAGTAGTATTGCAGCGGGTGAAAACAATGAGCAGTTCTTC.

The chain combines TRBV6-5 with TRBJ2-5; D is unclear. Between the trimmed V and J ends, which lost 2 bases and 2 bases, there was a span of 9 bases. The germline V gene encodes CDR1 MNHEY and CDR2 SVGAGI. The CDR3 has 14 residues. The CDR3 DNA follows: TGTGCCAGCAGTTACCGATCCACACAAGAGACCCAGTACTTC. It specifies CASSYRSTQETQYF.

The chain employs TRBV28 and TRBJ2-3; 8 nucleotides line up with TRBD1. V lost 6 bases, J lost 1 base, and 6 bases stayed unmatched. Germline V gives CDR1 MDHEN, CDR2 SYDVKM. The CDR3 extends over 15 amino acids. The CDR3 region has the DNA TGTGCCAGCAGACCCGGACAGGGAGGCACAGATACGCAGTATTTT. Translated: CASRPGQGGTDTQYF.

The rearrangement joins TRBV3-1 (or the pseudogene TRBV3-2) to TRBJ1-3; 7 nucleotides agree with TRBD1. Germline V lookup: CDR1 LGHDT, CDR2 YNNKEL (reference sequence). V shed 2 bases, J shed 6 bases, and the junction held 13 bases outside the gene matches. The CDR3 is 17 residues long. The CDR3 region has the DNA TGTGCCAGCAGCCAACACCCCCAGGGGACAGAACTAAACACCATATATTTT. Its translation: CASSQHPQGTELNTIYF.

CDR3 protein: CASSWGGSTDTQYF. Written as DNA, the CDR3 is TGTGCCAGCAGTTGGGGAGGTTCCACAGATACGCAGTATTTT. The chain recombines TRBV27 with TRBJ2-3; the D gene is possibly TRBD2 (6 bases). V was pared by 4 bases and J by 2 bases, with 10 bases between. This CDR3 contains 14 residues. The germline CDR1 and CDR2 sequences are MNHEY and SMNVEV (reference sequence).

The rearrangement links TRBV2 to TRBJ2-6; unclear D gene. This CDR3 spans 14 amino acids. Trimming took off 6 bases at V and 0 bases at J, with 6 bases between the two ends. The germline CDR1 and CDR2 sequences are SNHLY and FYNNEI. In DNA form, the CDR3 reads TGTGCCAGCAGCTCGAGCTCTGGGGCCAACGTCCTGACTTTC. This encodes CASSSSSGANVLTF.

The chain uses TRBV15 and TRBJ2-7; D is uncertain. V was cut by 0 bases and J by 3 bases, with 9 bases left in between. Germline V gene lookup returns CDR1 LNHNV and CDR2 YYDKDF (reference sequence). The CDR3 extends over 14 amino acids. In DNA form, the CDR3 reads TGTGCCACCAGCAGAGATTTTGCTAGCTACGAGCAGTACTTC. Translation: CATSRDFASYEQYF.

V and J are TRBV25-1 and TRBJ1-2; 8 bases are a match to TRBD1. Losses at the gene ends were 7 bases for V and 7 bases for J; bases not matched to a gene: 8. The CDR3 length is 13 residues. The germline V gene has CDR1 MGHDK and CDR2 SYGVNS. CDR3 residues: CASNQAGGSGYTF. The CDR3 nucleotides read TGTGCCAGCAACCAAGCAGGGGGCTCTGGCTACACCTTC.

The DNA of the CDR3 is TGTGCCAGCAGCTCGACTAGTATCGCCGGGGAGCTGTTTTTT. Amino acid sequence: CASSSTSIAGELFF. J is TRBJ2-2 and V is TRBV7-2; possible D gene TRBD2, 6 bases. V was shortened by 4 bases and J by 6 bases, with 12 bases between the two germline ends. The CDR3 loop spans 14 amino acids. Germline V CDR1 and CDR2: SGHTA, FQGNSA.

The chain has TRBV6-5 and TRBJ1-4; maybe TRBD1 (5 bases). The V and J ends lost 4 bases and 7 bases respectively, with 10 bases between them. From germline, CDR1 is MNHEY and CDR2 SVGAGI. The length of the CDR3 is 13 residues. CDR3 coding DNA: TGTGCCAGCAGTTTCCAGGGTAGTGAAAAACTGTTTTTT. It encodes CASSFQGSEKLFF.

J is TRBJ1-4 and V is TRBV6-2 or TRBV6-3; a possible D gene is TRBD1 (5 bases). The CDR3 has 14 amino acids. Trimming took off 4 bases at V and 11 bases at J, with 17 bases between the two ends. Germline V lookup: CDR1 MNHEY, CDR2 SVGEGT. This CDR3 reads CASSLSGTLSKLFF. The CDR3 coding sequence is TGTGCCAGCAGTTTGTCAGGGACTCTCTCGAAACTGTTTTTT.

A few counts support this clone. V gene TRBV27 combines with J gene TRBJ2-2; 8 bases are shared with TRBD2. The V segment lost 2 bases and the J segment 1 base; nucleotides outside the gene matches: 0. The CDR3 covers 15 residues. Germline CDR1 is MNHEY and CDR2 is SMNVEV (reference sequence). CDR3 DNA sequence: TGTGCCAGCAGTTTAGCGGGGGGGAACACCGGGGAGCTGTTTTTT. Amino acids: CASSLAGGNTGELFF.

The chain combines TRBV28 with TRBJ1-6; 9 bases match TRBD1. With V trimmed by 8 bases and J by 9 bases, 5 bases remained unmatched. CDR1 is MDHEN and CDR2 is SYDVKM in the germline V gene. The CDR3 spans 13 residues. CDR3 sequence (DNA): TGTGCCAGCCTTACAGGGGGCGGTTCACCCCTCCACTTT. Translation gives CASLTGGGSPLHF.

The chain links TRBV5-5 to TRBJ1-2; tentatively, D is TRBD1 (5 bases). The V gene's germline CDR1 is SGHKS and CDR2 YYEKEE (reference sequence). The V and J ends lost 0 bases and 5 bases respectively, with 11 bases between them. This CDR3 contains 14 residues. The CDR3: CASSLGQGGYGYTF. CDR3 sequence (DNA): TGTGCCAGCAGCTTGGGGCAGGGTGGTTATGGCTACACCTTC.

The rearrangement joins TRBV7-2 to TRBJ2-4; TRBD2 might be the D (5 bases). In germline, CDR1 is SGHTA, CDR2 FQGNSA. V dropped 6 bases and J dropped 2 bases, with 20 bases sitting between them. The CDR3 consists of 17 residues. In DNA form, the CDR3 reads TGTGCCAGCAGTTCGCCGGCGGACTTCGGTTCCAAAAACATTCAGTACTTC. Residues: CASSSPADFGSKNIQYF.

This chain joins TRBV7-9 and TRBJ2-3; D gene ambiguous. The CDR3 extends over 15 amino acids. Trimming stripped 1 base from V and 0 bases from J, with 8 bases between. Germline V gene sequence: CDR1 SEHNR, CDR2 FQNEAQ (reference sequence). The CDR3 reads CASSLGVLSTDTQYF. In DNA, the CDR3 is TGTGCCAGCAGCTTAGGGGTACTAAGCACAGATACGCAGTATTTT.

This sequence joins TRBV6-5 and TRBJ1-2; a possible D gene is TRBD1 (6 bases). CDR1 is MNHEY and CDR2 is SVGAGI in the germline V gene. This CDR3 has 15 amino acids. V was clipped by 0 bases and J by 4 bases, with 12 bases between them. The CDR3 region is CASSYSRQGPYGYTF. In DNA, the CDR3 is TGTGCCAGCAGTTACTCGCGGCAGGGGCCCTATGGCTACACCTTC.

V is TRBV24-1 and J is TRBJ2-3; TRBD1 might be the D (5 bases). CDR1 is KGHDR and CDR2 is SFDVKD in the germline V gene. This CDR3 is 13 amino acids long. V dropped 3 bases and J dropped 4 bases, with 7 bases sitting between them. CDR3 in DNA: TGTGCCACCAGTGATCCAGGGTCAGATACGCAGTATTTT. Translation gives CATSDPGSDTQYF.

This chain connects TRBV7-2 to TRBJ1-3, with D unclear. Trimming shortened V by 1 base and J by 4 bases, and 11 bases separated the two germline ends. Germline CDR1 SGHTA, CDR2 FQGNSA. This CDR3 is 15 amino acids long. Here the CDR3 DNA reads TGTGCCAGCAGCTTAGTGGCAGCAGCGGGAAACACCATATATTTT. This translates into CASSLVAAAGNTIYF.

This clone was detected many times. The chain has TRBV11-2 and TRBJ2-3; 7 bases map to TRBD1. The V gene's germline CDR1 is SGHAT and CDR2 FQNNGV. V lost 0 bases and J lost 2; bases outside the gene matches: 5. The CDR3 is 16 amino acids. The CDR3 here is CASSLDPGGITDTQYF. The CDR3 region has the DNA TGTGCCAGCAGCTTAGATCCAGGGGGTATCACAGATACGCAGTATTTT.

This chain links TRBV7-6 with TRBJ2-1; possible D gene TRBD2, 5 bases. Trimming pared 2 bases from V and 6 bases from J, leaving 11 bases between. The CDR3 has 14 residues. Germline CDR1 reads SGHVS; CDR2 reads FNYEAQ. The CDR3 region is CASSLLSGFNEQFF. The CDR3 DNA sequence: TGTGCCAGCAGCTTACTCTCGGGGTTCAATGAGCAGTTCTTC. The full variable domain, its missing parts supplied by reference TRBV7-6 and TRBJ2-1, is GAGVSQSPRYKVTKRGQDVALRCDPISGHVSLYWYRQALGQGPEFLTYFNYEAQQDKSGLPNDRFSAERPEGSISTLTIQRTEQRDSAMYRCASSLLSGFNEQFFGPGTRLTVL.

This rearrangement joins TRBV9 to TRBJ2-2; 14 positions agree with TRBD2. This CDR3 has 19 amino acids. Germline loops: CDR1 SGDLS, CDR2 YYNGEE. The V segment lost 3 bases and the J segment 6 bases; nucleotides outside the gene matches: 13. The CDR3 protein is CASSEGLAGALSSSGELFF. The DNA of the CDR3 is TGTGCCAGCAGCGAGGGACTAGCGGGAGCTCTAAGCTCCTCCGGGGAGCTGTTTTTT.

The V and J genes are TRBV7-9 and TRBJ1-5; the match to TRBD1 covers 8 bases. This CDR3 is built from 17 residues. Germline trimming cut 4 bases from V and 2 bases from J; bases unmatched to any gene: 10. CDR1 is SEHNR and CDR2 is FQNEAQ in the germline V gene (reference sequence). In DNA, the CDR3 is TGTGCCAGCAGCTCCCGCCCAACAGGGGGACGCAATCAGCCCCAGCATTTT. Encoded protein: CASSSRPTGGRNQPQHF. Together with reference TRBV7-9 and TRBJ1-5, the CDR3 gives the full variable domain: DTGVSQNPRHKITKRGQNVTFRCDPISEHNRLYWYRQTLGQGPEFLTYFQNEAQLEKSRLLSDRFSAERPKGSFSTLEIQRTEQGDSAMYLCASSSRPTGGRNQPQHFGDGTRLSIL.

The CDR3 sequence: CATSLPGQGYGYTF. The CDR3 region has the DNA TGTGCCACCAGCCTCCCGGGACAGGGCTATGGCTACACCTTC. The chain couples TRBV15 to TRBJ1-2; 9 nucleotides match TRBD1. The CDR3 covers 14 residues. The V gene end was trimmed by 5 bases and the J gene end by 4 bases; junction bases not matched to a gene: 5. The V gene's germline CDR1 is LNHNV and CDR2 YYDKDF (reference sequence).

This sequence joins TRBV2 and TRBJ1-6, with D possibly being TRBD1 (6 bases). Trimming cost V 0 bases and J 7 bases, with 13 bases left between them. The CDR3 loop spans 16 amino acids. Germline CDR1 SNHLY, CDR2 FYNNEI. In DNA form, the CDR3 reads TGTGCCAGCAGTGAAGCGGGGGCCATTGTCAATTCACCCCTCCACTTT. Protein product: CASSEAGAIVNSPLHF.

The rearrangement joins TRBV2 to TRBJ1-1; no definite D call. V was pared by 2 bases and J by 0 bases, with 4 bases between. The germline V gene encodes CDR1 SNHLY and CDR2 FYNNEI. The CDR3 has 13 residues. The chain's CDR3 is CASSETVNTEAFF. CDR3 DNA: TGTGCCAGCAGTGAAACGGTGAACACTGAAGCTTTCTTT.